The sequence of this T cell receptor (beta chain) was determined in a study of blood T cell repertoires in COVID-19. On the study more broadly: Spain, Italy and the United States supplied samples that represented acute and convalescent COVID-19.

Generated by immunoSEQ multiplex PCR, the TCRdb table keeps only in-frame clones and is missing some. Of 400,000 or so clones in the sample, around 87% were seen once. Individuals aged about 18 to 90 years were recruited from about two dozen US areas. CDR3 length: 17 amino acids. V dropped 5 bases and J dropped 6 bases, with 20 bases sitting between them. In germline, CDR1 is LNHDA, CDR2 SQIVND (reference sequence). A few counts support this clone. Sequenced material: PBMCs or T cells enriched from blood (not recorded which). The chain combines TRBV19 with TRBJ1-6, with TRBD1 as a possible D gene (5 bases). This TCR came from a man between 35 and 55 years old in a cohort exposed to, infected with or recovered from COVID-19 (not recorded which). Written as DNA, the CDR3 is TGTGCCAGTAGTCCCCAGACAGAAAGCCTCGCTAATTCACCCCTCCACTTT. Protein: CASSPQTESLANSPLHF.